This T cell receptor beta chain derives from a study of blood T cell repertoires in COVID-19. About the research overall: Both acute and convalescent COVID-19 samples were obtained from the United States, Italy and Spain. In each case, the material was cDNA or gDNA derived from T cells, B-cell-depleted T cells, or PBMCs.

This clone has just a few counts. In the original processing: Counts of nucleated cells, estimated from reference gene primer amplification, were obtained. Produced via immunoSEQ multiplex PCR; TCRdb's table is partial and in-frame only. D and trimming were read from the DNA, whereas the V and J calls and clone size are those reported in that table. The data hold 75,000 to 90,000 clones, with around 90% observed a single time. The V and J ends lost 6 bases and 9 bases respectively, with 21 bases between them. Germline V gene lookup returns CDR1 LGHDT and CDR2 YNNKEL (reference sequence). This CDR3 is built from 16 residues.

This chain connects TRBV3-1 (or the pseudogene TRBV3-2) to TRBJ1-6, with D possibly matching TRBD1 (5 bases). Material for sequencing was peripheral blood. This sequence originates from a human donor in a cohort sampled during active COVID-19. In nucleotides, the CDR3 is TGTGCCAGCAGGGATATCTGGCAGGGCCTTGTTTCACCCCTCCACTTT. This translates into CASRDIWQGLVSPLHF.